The T cell receptor beta chain under discussion was sequenced for a study of response to subunit inactivated influenza vaccine (dated by TCRdb to the late 2010s). The study in broad terms: Deep quantitative profiling of the T cell receptor repertoire was used in the study to follow responses to a trivalent subunit inactivated influenza vaccine.

General findings and caveats noted by the study authors: It was suggested by the authors that each seasonal influenza vaccination may recruit only a limited number of new T cells.

The protocol used for the library was RT-PCR. The sequencer was an Illumina HiSeq 2500. The raw public data were reprocessed by TCRdb itself: fastp quality trimming at Q25, MiXCR clonotype calling, in-frame beta chains only. Rows merge per CDR3 protein into single entries with the most common DNA and genes. The sample table records about 800,000 distinct CDR3 sequences; 21% of these occur just once. About a tenth of the sample is taken by the ten largest. This clonotype was counted between two and nine times. This receptor's antigen is unknown. Within one base of it there is no much larger clone, and no base qualities were kept. The CDR3 spans 15 residues, from the cysteine through the phenylalanine. The sequence is cut down to CDR3 DNA, 45 bases in frame from base 1. V sheds 0 bases and J sheds 6 bases, leaving 15 bases between their ends. Sequences DFQATT (CDR1) and SNEGSKA (CDR2) are obtained from the germline V gene (reference sequence).

This receptor was taken from a man aged 50-59 years who received an inactivated influenza vaccine. Donor details come from another sample of the same person, matched by shared clones. The source was PBMCs from blood, collected approximately 5 days after vaccination. The V gene is TRBV20-1 and the J gene is TRBJ1-5; no D gene is confidently identified. The CDR3 sequence is CSARDSGPAGQPQHF. The nucleotide sequence is TGCAGTGCTAGAGATTCAGGCCCGGCTGGTCAGCCCCAGCATTTT.